These 7 T cell receptor beta chains were sequenced from one sample in a study of shared clonotypes between healthy human individuals. Measured with immunoSEQ multiplex PCR; TCRdb has only the in-frame clones, and not every one. The sample carries about 980,000 clones, more than 75% recorded once. The sample taken for sequencing was memory CD4+ T cells sorted from blood. Stated subset: CD45RA-negative fraction. The receptors were sampled from a man in his late teens or twenties in good health.

As for this clone: Distinct nucleotide sequences in the sample also encode this CDR3. This sequence joins TRBV13 and TRBJ1-3; D unclear. CDR1 PRHDT and CDR2 FYEKMQ come from the germline V gene (reference sequence). Trimming took 4 bases from V and 0 from J, leaving 7 bases between them. The CDR3 totals 14 residues. CDR3 nucleotide sequence: TGTGCCAGCAGCTCGAGGGCCTCTGGAAACACCATATATTTT. Its translation: CASSSRASGNTIYF.

There are a few counts of this clone. V usage is TRBV19 and J usage is TRBJ1-1; D is uncertain. Germline V lookup: CDR1 LNHDA, CDR2 SQIVND (reference sequence). The V and J ends lost 5 bases and 6 bases respectively, with 16 bases between them. CDR3 length equals 14 residues. CDR3 amino acids: CASSPLVVSAEAFF. The CDR3 nucleotides are TGTGCCAGTAGTCCCCTAGTTGTCTCGGCTGAAGCTTTCTTT.

The V call is TRBV6-1, the J call TRBJ1-6; 7 bases are a match to TRBD1. Losses at the gene ends were 0 bases for V and 8 bases for J; bases not matched to a gene: 4. In germline, CDR1 is MNHNS, CDR2 SASEGT. CDR3 length: 15 residues. The CDR3: CASSEARGRYSPLHF. The CDR3 DNA sequence: TGTGCCAGCAGTGAAGCTAGGGGGCGGTATTCACCCCTCCACTTT.

This clone came up many times. The V and J genes are TRBV5-4 and TRBJ2-5; D is unclear. Trimming shortened V by 5 bases and J by 5 bases, and 10 bases separated the two germline ends. Germline loops: CDR1 SGHNT, CDR2 YYREEE (reference sequence). The CDR3 sequence is 12 residues long. The CDR3 region has the DNA TGTGCCAGCAGTTCCGCGGCGGAGACCCAGTACTTC. It codes for CASSSAAETQYF.

The V gene is TRBV16, the J gene TRBJ2-7; tentative D call: TRBD2 (5 bases). V lost 4 bases and J lost 0, with 13 bases in between. CDR3 length: 15 residues. CDR1 and CDR2 from the germline V gene are KGHSY and FQNENV. CDR3 amino acids: CASSRTFLTSYEQYF. CDR3 bases: TGTGCCAGCAGCCGGACTTTTTTAACCTCCTACGAGCAGTACTTC. The full variable domain, with the rest looked up from reference TRBV16 and TRBJ2-7, is GEEVAQTPKHLVRGEGQKAKLYCAPIKGHSYVFWYQQVLKNEFKFLISFQNENVFDETGMPKERFSAKCLPNSPCSLEIQATKLEDSAVYFCASSRTFLTSYEQYFGPGTRLTVT.

Worth noting for this clone: With a much larger clone just one base away, this may be a read error. The sample has other DNA sequences that encode this CDR3 too. The chain carries TRBV30 and TRBJ2-7, with D unresolved. V was trimmed by 0 bases and J by 1 base, leaving 1 base between them. Germline lookup yields CDR1 GTSNPN and CDR2 SVGIG (reference sequence). The CDR3 is 11 residues long. The CDR3 sequence is CAWSVSYEQYF. The DNA of the CDR3 is TGTGCCTGGAGTGTATCCTACGAGCAGTACTTC.

This chain connects TRBV5-1 to TRBJ1-1, with D uncertain. The germline gives CDR1 SGHRS, CDR2 YFSETQ. This CDR3 region has 13 residues. With 4 bases removed from V and 1 base from J, the gap between germline ends came to 8 bases. CDR3: CASSVLGNTEAFF. The CDR3 DNA sequence: TGCGCCAGCAGCGTGCTCGGGAACACTGAAGCTTTCTTT.